Listed here are 21 T cell receptor beta chains from one sample, sequenced in a study of T cell responses to AZD1222 COVID-19 vaccine. Sequenced by immunoSEQ multiplex PCR; TCRdb stores in-frame clones only, minus some. The table shows 110,000 or so clones, with less than 95% occurring only once. This specimen consisted of peripheral blood, obtained on day 0 of AZD1222 vaccination. The receptor set was obtained from an adult in good health.

The rearrangement joins TRBV2 to TRBJ1-4; a weak D match, TRBD1 (5 bases). V lost 6 bases, J lost 5 bases, and 19 bases lay in between. Germline CDR1 reads SNHLY; CDR2 reads FYNNEI. The CDR3 totals 16 residues. CDR3 DNA sequence: TGTGCCAGCAGGAGACAGCGATCGATTGGGAATGAAAAACTGTTTTTT. Translating it yields CASRRQRSIGNEKLFF.

The V gene is TRBV19, the J gene TRBJ1-2, with D tentatively TRBD1 (5 bases). Deletions cut 4 bases from V and 8 bases from J, with 11 bases between. Germline values: CDR1 LNHDA, CDR2 SQIVND (reference sequence). This CDR3 has 12 amino acids. CDR3 amino acids: CASSKGYDGYTF. In DNA, the CDR3 is TGTGCCAGTAGTAAGGGGTACGACGGCTACACCTTC.

The genes are TRBV28 and TRBJ2-7, with D perhaps matching TRBD2 (5 bases). CDR1 and CDR2 from the germline V gene are MDHEN and SYDVKM. The CDR3 loop spans 14 amino acids. V was trimmed by 10 bases and J by 7 bases, leaving 23 bases between them. The CDR3 spells CATLGSGPSGEQYF. The CDR3 bases are TGTGCCACCCTTGGGTCCGGGCCTTCGGGGGAGCAGTACTTC.

The V and J genes are TRBV27 and TRBJ1-2; 9 positions agree with TRBD1. This CDR3 spans 13 amino acids. The germline CDR1 and CDR2 sequences are MNHEY and SMNVEV (reference sequence). Unmatched junction bases numbered 7, after V lost 10 bases and J lost 4 bases. The CDR3 reads CATAGQGPYGYTF. The DNA for the CDR3 is TGTGCCACTGCAGGACAGGGGCCCTATGGCTACACCTTC.

The gene calls are TRBV2 and TRBJ2-7; TRBD2 matches 12 bases. The CDR3 consists of 13 residues. The J segment lost 5 bases and the V segment lost 9 bases, leaving 5 bases of the junction unmatched. The germline V gene has CDR1 SNHLY and CDR2 FYNNEI. The CDR3 DNA reads TGTGCCAGACGGACTAGCGGGACCCACGAGCAGTACTTC. It codes for CARRTSGTHEQYF. Supplemented by reference TRBV2 and TRBJ2-7, the full variable domain reads EPEVTQTPSHQVTQMGQEVILRCVPISNHLYFYWYRQILGQKVEFLVSFYNNEISEKSEIFDDQFSVERPDGSNFTLKIRSTKLEDSAMYFCARRTSGTHEQYFGPGTRLTVT.

The chain employs TRBV6-5 and TRBJ1-1, with D unresolved. This CDR3 region has 15 residues. Germline V gene data show CDR1 as MNHEY and CDR2 as SVGAGI. Trimming removed 2 bases from V and 1 base from J, with 11 bases in between. CDR3 protein: CASSYNIDRNTEAFF. The DNA for the CDR3 is TGTGCCAGCAGTTACAACATAGACCGGAACACTGAAGCTTTCTTT.

This chain links TRBV19 with TRBJ2-1; TRBD2 aligns across 7 bases. The germline V gene encodes CDR1 LNHDA and CDR2 SQIVND (reference sequence). The CDR3 spans 14 residues. V shed 5 bases and J 3 bases; nucleotides not matched to a gene: 4. CDR3 nucleotides: TGTGCCAGTAGTGCGGGAGTAGTCTACAATGAGCAGTTCTTC. Protein: CASSAGVVYNEQFF. Complete variable domain (other parts from reference TRBV19 and TRBJ2-1): DGGITQSPKYLFRKEGQNVTLSCEQNLNHDAMYWYRQDPGQGLRLIYYSQIVNDFQKGDIAEGYSVSREKKESFPLTVTSAQKNPTAFYLCASSAGVVYNEQFFGPGTRLTVL.

This chain links TRBV7-9 with TRBJ1-5, with D possibly TRBD1 on 5 matching bases. The CDR3 contains 17 residues. CDR1 and CDR2 from the germline V gene are SEHNR and FQNEAQ (reference sequence). V was trimmed by 1 base and J by 0 bases, leaving 13 bases between them. DNA of the CDR3: TGTGCCAGCAGCTTAGAGTTGGGGGACTTTAGCAATCAGCCCCAGCATTTT. It specifies CASSLELGDFSNQPQHF.

The chain carries TRBV6-2 or TRBV6-3 and TRBJ2-1; D may be TRBD2 (6 bases). In germline, CDR1 is MNHEY, CDR2 SVGEGT. Trimming left V 4 bases short and J 9 bases short, with 10 bases between. The CDR3 runs 12 residues. This CDR3 is CASSWSGGEQFF. CDR3 bases: TGTGCCAGCAGTTGGTCCGGGGGTGAGCAGTTCTTC.

This clone was found a few times. The rearrangement links TRBV3-1 (or the pseudogene TRBV3-2) to TRBJ2-7; tentatively, D is TRBD2 (5 bases). This CDR3 is 12 amino acids long. The germline gives CDR1 LGHDT, CDR2 YNNKEL (reference sequence). The ends were cut back, 4 bases at V and 2 bases at J, with 6 bases in the middle. In DNA, the CDR3 is TGTGCCAGCAGCCCGGGGACCTACGAGCAGTACTTC. This codes for CASSPGTYEQYF.

This rearrangement joins TRBV6-1 to TRBJ1-1, with 9 bases fitting TRBD1. This CDR3 has 19 residues. The V gene's germline CDR1 is MNHNS and CDR2 SASEGT. With 3 bases clipped from V and 3 bases from J, the junction kept 17 bases outside the gene matches. CDR3 nucleotide sequence: TGTGCCAGCAGTGATACAGGGGGCAACGCATGGGGTTGGGACACTGAAGCTTTCTTT. This gives the protein CASSDTGGNAWGWDTEAFF.

The chain combines TRBV4-1 with TRBJ1-5, with TRBD1 identical over 7 bases. V lost 0 bases to trimming and J lost 7 bases; unmatched junction nucleotides: 12. The CDR3 is made up of 17 amino acids. Looked up from germline, CDR1 is MGHRA and CDR2 is YSYEKL. CDR3 in DNA: TGCGCCAGCAGCCAAGAGGTCTTCCGACAGGGTGAACAGCCCCAGCATTTT. Protein: CASSQEVFRQGEQPQHF.

V is TRBV12-5 and J is TRBJ2-1, with no clear D. The CDR3 totals 10 residues. Germline CDR1 LGHNT, CDR2 FRNRAP. V was pared by 6 bases and J by 6 bases, with 3 bases between. The CDR3 protein is CASGINEQFF. As DNA, the CDR3 is TGTGCTAGTGGCATCAATGAGCAGTTCTTC.

The V call is TRBV6-5, the J call TRBJ2-2, with 7 bases that match TRBD1. The CDR3 is 15 residues long. Germline values: CDR1 MNHEY, CDR2 SVGAGI. The V and J ends lost 4 bases and 5 bases, in that order; junction bases with no gene match: 7. DNA for the CDR3: TGTGCCAGCAGTTCGCTGCGACAGGGTACCGGGGAGCTGTTTTTT. Protein: CASSSLRQGTGELFF.

The V and J genes are TRBV5-1 and TRBJ2-3, with 9 bases identical to TRBD2. The CDR3 is 15 residues long. Germline assignment: CDR1 SGHRS and CDR2 YFSETQ. The trim removed 0 bases at V and 6 bases at J, leaving 5 bases unmatched. The CDR3 region has the DNA TGCGCCAGCAGCTTGGCACTAGCGGGTGGGGATACGCAGTATTTT. This gives the protein CASSLALAGGDTQYF.

V is TRBV6-5 and J is TRBJ1-2; possibly TRBD1 for D (5 bases). Germline V gene data show CDR1 as MNHEY and CDR2 as SVGAGI. Trimming left V 6 bases short and J 4 bases short, with 15 bases between. The CDR3 runs to 14 residues. This chain's CDR3 is CASSPDSDRYGYTF. CDR3 DNA sequence: TGTGCCAGCAGCCCCGACAGTGACCGCTATGGCTACACCTTC.

This rearrangement joins TRBV28 to TRBJ1-2; D call uncertain. Deletions cut 4 bases from V and 8 bases from J, with 8 bases between. CDR1 is MDHEN and CDR2 is SYDVKM in the germline V gene. The CDR3 loop spans 11 amino acids. CDR3 loop: CASSSHKGYTF. CDR3 coding DNA: TGTGCCAGCAGTTCTCACAAGGGCTACACCTTC.

The chain links TRBV6-5 to TRBJ1-1; 7 bases are shared with TRBD1. J lost 1 base, V lost 6 bases, and 5 bases had no gene match. CDR1 MNHEY and CDR2 SVGAGI come from the germline V gene. CDR3 size: 14 residues. CDR3 residues: CASRFTGANTEAFF. The CDR3 DNA follows: TGTGCCAGCAGATTTACAGGGGCGAACACTGAAGCTTTCTTT.

The chain has TRBV11-2 and TRBJ2-3; 11 bases map to TRBD2. CDR3 length equals 16 residues. Per germline, CDR1 SGHAT and CDR2 FQNNGV. V shed 1 base and J 5 bases; nucleotides not matched to a gene: 5. The CDR3 protein is CASSLGRLAGIDTQYF. The CDR3 DNA reads TGTGCCAGCAGCTTAGGAAGACTAGCGGGGATAGATACGCAGTATTTT.

The chain combines TRBV3-1 (or the pseudogene TRBV3-2) with TRBJ1-1, with 7 nucleotides matching TRBD1. The CDR3 length is 16 residues. Trimming took 4 bases from V and 5 from J; bases not matched to a gene: 13. Per germline, CDR1 LGHDT and CDR2 YNNKEL (reference sequence). The CDR3 DNA reads TGTGCCAGCAGCCCAGACCTTACCGCAGGGGGGACTGAAGCTTTCTTT. This gives the protein CASSPDLTAGGTEAFF.

This clone showed up just once. The genes are TRBV19 and TRBJ1-2; D is unclear. Per germline, CDR1 LNHDA and CDR2 SQIVND (reference sequence). This CDR3 is 19 amino acids long. Trimming took 4 bases from V and 4 from J, leaving 28 bases between them. As DNA, the CDR3 is TGTGCCAGTAGTAGGGAGGTGGGCTCTACCCCGTCGATAGCCTATGGCTACACCTTC. It yields the protein CASSREVGSTPSIAYGYTF.